The 29 T cell receptor beta chains below were found in one sample sequenced in a study of T cells of healthy individuals. Using its own MiXCR run on the 5' RACE reads, TCRdb lists one record per CDR3 protein. The sample carries around 80,000 distinct CDR3 sequences, roughly 5% recorded once. The receptors come from a female donor in good health.

The chain recombines TRBV3-1 with TRBJ1-4; D unresolved. This CDR3 has 18 residues. Germline loops: CDR1 LGHDT, CDR2 YNNKEL (reference sequence). The V end lost 0 bases, the J end lost 0 bases, and 14 bases lay between the germline ends. CDR3 DNA sequence: TGTGCCAGCAGCCAAGATCCCTCATGGACGGCAACTAATGAAAAACTGTTTTTT. Amino acids: CASSQDPSWTATNEKLFF.

This clonotype was seen more than once but under ten times. The V gene is TRBV20-1, the J gene TRBJ2-1; TRBD2 matches 14 bases. With V trimmed by 3 bases and J by 9 bases, 4 bases remained unmatched. Germline loops: CDR1 DFQATT, CDR2 SNEGSKA (reference sequence). This CDR3 has 14 amino acids. The CDR3 here is CSARGLAGASEQFF. For the CDR3, the DNA is TGCAGTGCTAGGGGACTAGCGGGAGCTAGTGAGCAGTTCTTC.

The gene calls are TRBV25-1 and TRBJ1-1; D uncertain. The germline V gene has CDR1 MGHDK and CDR2 SYGVNS. Between the trimmed V and J ends, which lost 6 bases and 0 bases, there was a span of 8 bases. CDR3 length: 13 amino acids. This CDR3 reads CASSPELNTEAFF. The CDR3 region has the DNA TGTGCCAGCAGCCCAGAATTGAACACTGAAGCTTTCTTT.

This clonotype was seen many times. As DNA, the CDR3 is TGTGCCAGCAGCTCCACTCTGGGCCAGTACTTC. It codes for CASSSTLGQYF. The chain recombines TRBV7-2 with TRBJ2-5; D is ambiguous. The CDR3 extends over 11 amino acids. The germline V gene encodes CDR1 SGHTA and CDR2 FQGNSA. Between the trimmed V and J ends, which lost 4 bases and 10 bases, there was a span of 10 bases.

This clonotype has just a few counts. The CDR3 DNA reads TGTGCCAGCAGCCAAGTCGCGACTACTAGCACAGATACGCAGTATTTT. Residues: CASSQVATTSTDTQYF. The chain links TRBV4-2 to TRBJ2-3; a possible D gene is TRBD2 (5 bases). Germline values: CDR1 LGHNA, CDR2 YNFKEQ. CDR3 size: 16 residues. The ends were cut back, 1 base at V and 0 bases at J, with 11 bases in the middle.

This clonotype was observed many times. This CDR3 is CASMGQGSYEQYF. CDR3 DNA sequence: TGCGCCAGCATGGGACAGGGATCCTACGAGCAGTACTTC. This chain uses TRBV5-1 with TRBJ2-7; 9 bases fit TRBD1. The junction had 2 bases not matched to a gene; V was cut back by 6 bases and J by 1 base. The CDR3 contains 13 residues. Per germline, CDR1 SGHRS and CDR2 YFSETQ.

The rearrangement uses TRBV6-6 and TRBJ2-1; D unresolved. CDR1 MNHNY and CDR2 SVGAGI come from the germline V gene (reference sequence). This CDR3 region has 12 residues. V dropped 7 bases and J dropped 7 bases, with 11 bases sitting between them. CDR3 protein: CASTTGENEQFF. Written as DNA, the CDR3 is TGTGCCAGCACCACGGGTGAAAATGAGCAGTTCTTC.

This clonotype was picked up many times. The chain uses TRBV27 and TRBJ2-1, with TRBD2 identical over 15 bases. The CDR3 covers 16 residues. The V and J ends lost 5 bases and 5 bases, in that order; junction bases with no gene match: 4. Germline assignment: CDR1 MNHEY and CDR2 SMNVEV (reference sequence). The CDR3 loop is CASSGGLAGGDNEQFF. The DNA for the CDR3 is TGTGCCAGCAGTGGGGGACTAGCGGGAGGTGACAATGAGCAGTTCTTC.

This clonotype has only a few counts. The rearrangement uses TRBV29-1 and TRBJ1-4; the D is unclear. CDR1 is SQVTM, CDR2 ANQGSEA, per germline. This CDR3 contains 13 residues. V lost 4 bases and J lost 5, with 11 bases in between. CDR3 sequence: CSVGWQENEKLFF. The CDR3 nucleotides read TGCAGCGTTGGGTGGCAGGAGAATGAAAAACTGTTTTTT.

This clonotype was recorded many times. This chain connects TRBV7-9 to TRBJ1-2; no clear D. This CDR3 has 11 residues. The V and J ends lost 5 bases and 1 base respectively, with 2 bases between them. Germline V lookup: CDR1 SEHNR, CDR2 FQNEAQ (reference sequence). The chain's CDR3 is CASSGNYGYTF. CDR3 nucleotide sequence: TGTGCCAGCAGCGGTAACTATGGCTACACCTTC.

This clonotype was observed many times. V and J are TRBV6-5 and TRBJ2-1; the D gene is possibly TRBD2 (5 bases). Germline V CDR1 and CDR2: MNHEY, SVGAGI. Trimming took off 5 bases at V and 4 bases at J, with 18 bases between the two ends. The CDR3 has 16 amino acids. The CDR3 DNA reads TGTGCCAGCAGTAAAAGGTCCCTTCGGGGATACAATGAGCAGTTCTTC. This translates into CASSKRSLRGYNEQFF.

This clonotype was detected ten times or more. The chain uses TRBV10-3 and TRBJ1-4; D call uncertain. The CDR3 contains 13 residues. Germline V gene data show CDR1 as ENHRY and CDR2 as SYGVKD. V was pared by 6 bases and J by 7 bases, with 12 bases between. The CDR3 coding sequence is TGTGCCATCAGCCTGGATGCGAGTGAAAAACTGTTTTTT. Translated: CAISLDASEKLFF.

This clonotype was recorded at least ten times. The chain employs TRBV29-1 and TRBJ1-1; D is ambiguous. The CDR3 has 13 residues. Germline V gives CDR1 SQVTM, CDR2 ANQGSEA. Trimming took 3 bases from V and 0 from J, leaving 8 bases between them. CDR3 sequence: CSVEISLNTEAFF. The CDR3 nucleotides read TGCAGCGTTGAGATTTCATTGAACACTGAAGCTTTCTTT.

The chain recombines TRBV27 with TRBJ1-6; D is uncertain. CDR3 length: 15 amino acids. V was shortened by 5 bases and J by 10 bases, with 18 bases between the two germline ends. Germline assignment: CDR1 MNHEY and CDR2 SMNVEV (reference sequence). DNA of the CDR3: TGTGCCAGCAGTCCCATGTTCGGGATCCAATCACCCCTCCACTTT. Translated: CASSPMFGIQSPLHF.

This clonotype came up a few times. The chain recombines TRBV28 with TRBJ1-5; 7 nucleotides align to TRBD1. With 6 bases clipped from V and 0 bases from J, the junction kept 5 bases outside the gene matches. The CDR3 has 15 residues. The V gene's germline CDR1 is MDHEN and CDR2 SYDVKM. CDR3 sequence: CASSTGQSSNQPQHF. CDR3 coding DNA: TGTGCCAGCAGCACGGGACAGAGTAGCAATCAGCCCCAGCATTTT.

This clonotype has at least ten counts. V gene TRBV30 combines with J gene TRBJ1-5; D uncertain. The CDR3 covers 15 residues. Germline CDR1 is GTSNPN and CDR2 is SVGIG (reference sequence). The V end lost 0 bases, the J end lost 3 bases, and 12 bases lay between the germline ends. The CDR3 loop reads CAWSVLEGFNQPQHF. CDR3 nucleotides: TGTGCCTGGAGTGTATTAGAGGGCTTCAATCAGCCCCAGCATTTT.

This clonotype was observed a few times. The V and J genes are TRBV5-6 and TRBJ1-1, with a possible D match to TRBD1 (5 bases). This CDR3 is 14 amino acids long. Trimming left V 0 bases short and J 3 bases short, with 9 bases between. Germline loops: CDR1 SGHDT, CDR2 YYEEEE. The DNA of the CDR3 is TGTGCCAGCAGCTTGGGGGGGAGTCACACTGAAGCTTTCTTT. Translated, it gives CASSLGGSHTEAFF.

The chain employs TRBV7-2 and TRBJ1-1; TRBD1 is a possible D gene (5 bases). V dropped 5 bases and J dropped 8 bases, with 15 bases sitting between them. The CDR3 length is 13 residues. From germline, CDR1 is SGHTA and CDR2 FQGNSA. CDR3 nucleotides: TGTGCCAGCAGCCCAAGAGGACACCAGGAAGCTTTCTTT. Protein sequence: CASSPRGHQEAFF.

This rearrangement joins TRBV12-3 or TRBV12-4 to TRBJ1-1; TRBD1 matches 9 bases. After removal of 11 bases from V and 5 bases from J, the junction contained 12 bases not matched to a gene. This CDR3 has 14 amino acids. The CDR3 bases are TGTGCCCGCTCCCCGGGACAGGGATGGACTGAAGCTTTCTTT. This translates into CARSPGQGWTEAFF.

There are many counts of this clonotype. This CDR3 is CASSQDRLNTEAFF. As DNA, the CDR3 is TGCGCCAGCAGCCAAGATCGATTGAACACTGAAGCTTTCTTT. The J gene is TRBJ1-1, the V gene TRBV4-3; D is unclear. The length of the CDR3 is 14 residues. The germline V and J ends were trimmed by 0 bases and 0 bases, with 5 bases remaining between them. The germline CDR1 and CDR2 sequences are LGHNA and YSLEER.

This clonotype has at least ten counts. The V and J genes are TRBV12-3 or TRBV12-4 and TRBJ2-3, with D unresolved. V was trimmed by 7 bases and J by 5 bases, leaving 16 bases between them. CDR3 length equals 14 residues. CDR3 sequence: CASTGFLNRDTQYF. The CDR3 DNA is TGTGCCAGCACCGGGTTCCTGAATCGAGATACGCAGTATTTT.

This clonotype was found many times. J is TRBJ2-1 and V is TRBV20-1, with 8 bases fitting TRBD2. The length of the CDR3 is 15 residues. V lost 1 base and J lost 4; bases outside the gene matches: 6. From germline, CDR1 is DFQATT and CDR2 SNEGSKA (reference sequence). The CDR3 coding sequence is TGCAGTGCTAGAGTTGGGAGCGGGAGTTACAATGAGCAGTTCTTC. Amino acid sequence: CSARVGSGSYNEQFF.

This clonotype was picked up a small number of times. The V call is TRBV28, the J call TRBJ2-1, with D possibly being TRBD2 (6 bases). Germline CDR1 and CDR2: MDHEN and SYDVKM. This CDR3 spans 15 amino acids. V dropped 6 bases and J dropped 6 bases, with 18 bases sitting between them. CDR3 coding DNA: TGTGCCAGCAGGGACCGGGGGAGTGAGAGCAATGAGCAGTTCTTC. Translating it yields CASRDRGSESNEQFF.

CDR3 DNA sequence: TGTGCCAGCAGCTTATACGGACACACAGATACGCAGTATTTT. Protein: CASSLYGHTDTQYF. The rearrangement joins TRBV11-2 to TRBJ2-3; D might be TRBD1 (5 bases). The CDR3 sequence is 14 residues long. With 2 bases removed from V and 2 bases from J, the gap between germline ends came to 8 bases. Looked up from germline, CDR1 is SGHAT and CDR2 is FQNNGV.

This clonotype was recorded many times. The V and J genes are TRBV24-1 and TRBJ2-1; 11 bases line up with TRBD2. There are 16 residues in the CDR3. Germline V gene lookup returns CDR1 KGHDR and CDR2 SFDVKD. J gave up 9 bases and V 2 bases, and 8 bases lay outside the gene matches. The CDR3, as DNA: TGTGCCACCAGTGATTCCTCTAGCGGGAGGCCAAGTGAGCAGTTCTTC. Its translation is CATSDSSSGRPSEQFF.

The sample holds a few counts of this clonotype. This chain uses TRBV9 with TRBJ2-7; possibly TRBD1 or TRBD2 for D (5 bases each). CDR1 and CDR2 (germline): SGDLS, YYNGEE. CDR3 length equals 14 residues. V dropped 4 bases and J dropped 1 base, with 12 bases sitting between them. The CDR3 bases are TGTGCCAGCAGCCCCCATGAGGGGTCCTACGAGCAGTACTTC. It translates to CASSPHEGSYEQYF.

Only a few counts were recorded for this clonotype. This chain connects TRBV7-6 to TRBJ2-3; 8 nucleotides match TRBD2. The V segment lost 2 bases and the J segment 1 base; nucleotides outside the gene matches: 5. The CDR3 spans 16 residues. Looked up from germline, CDR1 is SGHVS and CDR2 is FNYEAQ. The CDR3 region is CASSLTSGAGTDTQYF. The CDR3 region has the DNA TGTGCCAGCAGCTTAACTAGCGGAGCCGGCACAGATACGCAGTATTTT. Based on the CDR3 plus reference TRBV7-6 and TRBJ2-3, the full variable domain is GAGVSQSPRYKVTKRGQDVALRCDPISGHVSLYWYRQALGQGPEFLTYFNYEAQQDKSGLPNDRFSAERPEGSISTLTIQRTEQRDSAMYRCASSLTSGAGTDTQYFGPGTRLTVL.

The chain employs TRBV27 and TRBJ1-3; 9 nucleotides agree with TRBD1. Germline CDR1 MNHEY, CDR2 SMNVEV (reference sequence). Germline trimming cut 3 bases from V and 1 base from J; bases unmatched to any gene: 4. The CDR3 has 16 amino acids. CDR3 sequence reads: CASSLTGGFSGNTIYF. The CDR3 nucleotides are TGTGCCAGCAGTTTGACAGGGGGTTTTTCTGGAAACACCATATATTTT.

As concerns this clonotype: A much more abundant neighbour one base away suggests this may be a read error. The chain employs TRBV12-3 or TRBV12-4 and TRBJ1-2; possible D gene TRBD1, 6 bases. The CDR3 has 15 amino acids. The CDR3 loop is CAGSPTVTGSYGYTF. Written as DNA, the CDR3 is TGTGCCGGCAGTCCTACCGTCACAGGGAGCTATGGCTACACCTTC.